This entry features one T cell receptor (beta chain) sequence. Trimming pared 1 base from V and 0 bases from J, leaving 13 bases between. In germline, CDR1 is LGHDT, CDR2 YNNKEL (reference sequence). There are 18 residues in the CDR3. Original handling: Estimates of nucleated cell counts were drawn from the amplification of reference gene primers. Assay: immunoSEQ multiplex PCR; the TCRdb copy retains only in-frame clones and omits some. The V and J calls and clone size are taken from that table; D and trimming were inferred from the DNA. The sample lists some 110,000 clones, around four fifths occurring once. The record originates from a study of blood T cell repertoires in COVID-19. Study background: The United States, Italy and Spain supplied acute and convalescent COVID-19 samples. PBMCs, B-cell-depleted T cells, or T cells were the source of the cDNA or gDNA that made up the material.

The sequence was obtained from a man in his 60s with acute or convalescent COVID-19. Material: peripheral blood. The V call is TRBV3-1 (or the pseudogene TRBV3-2), the J call TRBJ1-6, with D uncertain. The CDR3 sequence is CASSQVRISSSYNSPLHF. The CDR3 DNA reads TGTGCCAGCAGCCAAGTAAGGATATCTAGCTCCTATAATTCACCCCTCCACTTT.